What follows are 19 T cell receptor beta chains derived from one specimen sequenced in a study of CXCR3-negative and CXCR3-positive naive CD8 T cells. Whole-study findings and limits: CXCR3-positive naive cells had more hydrophobic TRB CDR3s than CXCR3-negative naive cells.

UMI-labeled 5' RACE yielded the TRB cDNA libraries. TCRdb re-called the 5' RACE reads; every CDR3 protein appears as one record, without DNA. This sample's table has 55,000 to 70,000 distinct CDR3 sequences. No cognate antigen is known for these TCRs. The sequencing input was naive CXCR3+ CD8+ T cells from blood. Specified subset: CD45RO-CCR7+CD27+CD95- naive CD8+ T cells expressing CXCR3 (TNR3+). These receptor sequences come from a human donor in good health. Some clones in this sample may be carry-over from other donors' samples.

The chain is built from TRBV7-6 and TRBJ2-7. Germline CDR1 and CDR2: SGHVS and FNYEAQ. CDR3 length equals 12 residues. Here the CDR3 reads CASSLGRYEQYF.

The J gene is TRBJ2-3, the V gene TRBV7-9; as DNA is missing, the TRBD1 call by TCRdb cannot be tested. The V gene's germline CDR1 is SEHNR and CDR2 FQNEAQ (reference sequence). This CDR3 spans 17 amino acids. The CDR3 spells CASSQTGQGASSDTQYF.

The chain couples TRBV5-5 to TRBJ2-7. The CDR3 contains 15 residues. From germline, CDR1 is SGHKS and CDR2 YYEKEE (reference sequence). CDR3 protein: CASSLLPDSSYEQYF.

The chain links TRBV6-2 or TRBV6-3 to TRBJ1-5; absent DNA, TCRdb's TRBD1 call cannot be checked. Germline V CDR1 and CDR2: MNHEY, SVGEGT. There are 14 residues in the CDR3. This CDR3 is CASRRDWDNQPQHF.

The chain couples TRBV27 to TRBJ2-3. The CDR3 is 12 amino acids. Looked up from germline, CDR1 is MNHEY and CDR2 is SMNVEV (reference sequence). This CDR3 reads CASSLSPDTQYF.

The genes are TRBV29-1 and TRBJ1-1; the TCRdb call, TRBD1, lacks DNA for checking. This CDR3 is 12 amino acids long. CDR1 is SQVTM and CDR2 is ANQGSEA in the germline V gene. The CDR3 region is CSVEGGATEAFF. The variable domain in full, with the rest retrieved from reference TRBV29-1 and TRBJ1-1, is SAVISQKPSRDICQRGTSLTIQCQVDSQVTMMFWYRQQPGQSLTLIATANQGSEATYESGFVIDKFPISRPNLTFSTLTVSNMSPEDSSIYLCSVEGGATEAFFGQGTRLTVV.

This sequence joins TRBV29-1 and TRBJ2-3. The CDR3 has 12 amino acids. The germline V gene has CDR1 SQVTM and CDR2 ANQGSEA. The CDR3 sequence: CSVVSQTDTQYF.

The gene calls are TRBV5-1 and TRBJ1-2. Germline V CDR1 and CDR2: SGHRS, YFSETQ. The CDR3 is 13 amino acids. The CDR3 here is CASSLEHIYGHTF. Together with reference TRBV5-1 and TRBJ1-2, the CDR3 gives the full variable domain: KAGVTQTPRYLIKTRGQQVTLSCSPISGHRSVSWYQQTPGQGLQFLFEYFSETQRNKGNFPGRFSGRQFSNSRSEMNVSTLELGDSALYLCASSLEHIYGHTFGSGTRLTVV.

V gene TRBV6-2 or TRBV6-3 combines with J gene TRBJ1-5; TCRdb outputs TRBD1, but without DNA this stays unchecked. Germline assignment: CDR1 MNHEY and CDR2 SVGEGT. The CDR3 is 15 residues long. CDR3 in amino acids: CASSYPGTGNQPQHF.

This chain links TRBV7-9 with TRBJ2-5; TCRdb's D gene call, TRBD1, goes unchecked for lack of DNA. Germline-derived CDR1 and CDR2 are SEHNR and FQNEAQ (reference sequence). This CDR3 has 18 residues. The CDR3 loop is CASSFPPVWATDLETQYF. The full variable domain, rest sourced from reference TRBV7-9 and TRBJ2-5, is DTGVSQNPRHKITKRGQNVTFRCDPISEHNRLYWYRQTLGQGPEFLTYFQNEAQLEKSRLLSDRFSAERPKGSFSTLEIQRTEQGDSAMYLCASSFPPVWATDLETQYFGPGTRLLVL.

The gene calls are TRBV4-3 and TRBJ2-7. This CDR3 comprises 14 residues. Germline values: CDR1 LGHNA, CDR2 YSLEER. The chain's CDR3 is CASSQVQSPYEQYF.

V usage is TRBV20-1 and J usage is TRBJ2-3; the TRBD1 assignment by TCRdb is unverifiable without DNA. CDR3 length: 18 residues. CDR1 and CDR2 (germline): DFQATT, SNEGSKA (reference sequence). The CDR3 region is CSARDPLAVAVSTDTQYF.

The V gene is TRBV14, the J gene TRBJ2-1; TCRdb proposes TRBD1, but this gene call is untestable without DNA. The germline gives CDR1 SGHDN, CDR2 FVKESK. The CDR3 is made up of 16 amino acids. This CDR3 is CASSHGTGGVWDEQFF.

The rearrangement joins TRBV6-5 to TRBJ1-2; TCRdb names TRBD1, which stays unverified in the absence of DNA. This CDR3 spans 13 amino acids. CDR1 MNHEY and CDR2 SVGAGI come from the germline V gene. This CDR3 reads CASSLSGYGGYTF.

V gene TRBV12-3 or TRBV12-4 combines with J gene TRBJ2-5; TCRdb returns TRBD2, unconfirmable since there is no DNA. The CDR3 runs 14 residues. This CDR3 reads CASSFSSGSETQYF.

The chain uses TRBV27 and TRBJ2-7. The V gene's germline CDR1 is MNHEY and CDR2 SMNVEV (reference sequence). The CDR3 runs 14 residues. The CDR3 reads CASSLRLSSYEQYF.

This chain links TRBV23-1 with TRBJ2-7; TCRdb's D gene call, TRBD2, goes unchecked for lack of DNA. TRBV23-1 is known as an ORF, though its function is uncertain. The CDR3 length is 18 residues. CDR3 in amino acids: CASSQSGSGNLGEYEQYF.

This chain connects TRBV14 to TRBJ2-7; without DNA, the TCRdb call of TRBD2 cannot be checked. Germline CDR1 is SGHDN and CDR2 is FVKESK. The CDR3 sequence is 15 residues long. CDR3 sequence: CASSPLAGASYEQYF.

V usage is TRBV2 and J usage is TRBJ2-3. There are 12 residues in the CDR3. From germline, CDR1 is SNHLY and CDR2 FYNNEI. This CDR3 reads CASTRPQDTQYF.